This entry lists 4 T cell receptor beta chains sequenced from one sample in a study of control samples from healthy donors and cancer patients. TCRdb's copy holds only in-frame clones and misses some; the assay was immunoSEQ multiplex PCR. The table lists about 120,000 clones, roughly 90% of them singletons. The sequenced sample was blood. These TCRs come from a woman between 50 and 59 years old in good health.

CDR3 in amino acids: CASSYLWGTSGETQYF. The DNA of the CDR3 is TGTGCCAGCAGTTACTTGTGGGGGACTAGTGGGGAGACCCAGTACTTC. This chain links TRBV6-6 with TRBJ2-5; 8 bases fit TRBD2. There are 16 residues in the CDR3. Trimming removed 1 base from V and 5 bases from J; junction bases left unmatched: 9. Germline V gene sequence: CDR1 MNHNY, CDR2 SVGAGI (reference sequence).

CDR3 protein: CASKRRTEMDTEAFF. CDR3 nucleotide sequence: TGTGCCAGTAAACGACGGACCGAAATGGACACTGAAGCTTTCTTT. The rearrangement uses TRBV19 and TRBJ1-1; no reliable D call. Per the germline V gene, CDR1 is LNHDA and CDR2 is SQIVND (reference sequence). V lost 7 bases and J 3 bases, leaving 18 bases between the germline ends. CDR3 size: 15 residues.

The V call is TRBV14, the J call TRBJ2-1, with 7 bases aligning to TRBD2. Unmatched junction bases numbered 6, after V lost 4 bases and J lost 3 bases. Germline CDR1 and CDR2: SGHDN and FVKESK. This CDR3 has 15 amino acids. The CDR3 sequence: CASSLSGLGYNEQFF. The DNA of the CDR3 is TGTGCCAGCAGCCTTAGCGGGTTGGGCTACAATGAGCAGTTCTTC.

The chain employs TRBV6-6 and TRBJ2-2; 11 bases align to TRBD1. Trimming cost V 5 bases and J 4 bases; bases outside gene matches: 6. The CDR3 loop spans 16 amino acids. Germline V CDR1 and CDR2: MNHNY, SVGAGI (reference sequence). The CDR3 nucleotides read TGTGCCAGCAGTCGACGGGACAGGGGGGTCACCGGGGAGCTGTTTTTT. Its translation: CASSRRDRGVTGELFF.